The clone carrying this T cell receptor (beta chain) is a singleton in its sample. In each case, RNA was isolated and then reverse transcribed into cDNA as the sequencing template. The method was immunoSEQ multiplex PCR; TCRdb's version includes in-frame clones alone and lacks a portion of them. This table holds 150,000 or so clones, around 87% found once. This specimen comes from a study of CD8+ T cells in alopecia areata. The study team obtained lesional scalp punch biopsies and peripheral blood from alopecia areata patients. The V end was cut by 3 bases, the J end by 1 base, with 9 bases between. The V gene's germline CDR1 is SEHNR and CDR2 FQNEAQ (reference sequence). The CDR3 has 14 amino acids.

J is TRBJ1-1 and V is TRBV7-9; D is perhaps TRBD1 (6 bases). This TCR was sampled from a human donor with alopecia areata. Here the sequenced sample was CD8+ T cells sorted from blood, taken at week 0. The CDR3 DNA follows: TGTGCCAGCAGCTTGGGACATCAGAACACTGAAGCTTTCTTT. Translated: CASSLGHQNTEAFF.